The 18 T cell receptor beta chains listed next were all sequenced from one sample in a study of T-cell memory formation after mild COVID-19 (dated by TCRdb to the early 2020s). Libraries were made using 5' RACE. Sequencing was carried out with an Illumina NovaSeq 6000. In TCRdb, the public reads were trimmed at Q25 with fastp and aligned with MiXCR, with productive beta chains retained. Rows merge per CDR3 protein into single entries with the most common DNA and genes. This sample holds around 340,000 distinct CDR3 sequences; about 15% were observed only once. Jointly, the top ten make up 22% of the sample. Sequencing used PBMCs or a T cell subset sorted from them (not recorded which). These TCRs come from a man aged 18 to 29 who had mild COVID-19 (a few samples of this study predate the infection). The sample titles of this study are shuffled in the database, so cell type and time point are left out; the donor was told from shared clones.

This clonotype appeared once. A read error may account for a junction end that differs from germline. The chain carries TRBV18 and TRBJ2-2; perhaps TRBD2 as D (6 bases). Germline V gene data show CDR1 as KGHSH and CDR2 as LQKENI. This CDR3 spans 12 amino acids. The CDR3 protein is CASSPRSGEMFF. CDR3 nucleotides: TGTGCCAGCTCACCACGTTCGGGGGAGATGTTTTTT.

This clonotype was counted a few times. The chain recombines TRBV13 with TRBJ2-1; D gene unclear. Trimming removed 0 bases at V and 8 bases at J, with 2 bases between. This CDR3 contains 11 residues. Germline V gene lookup returns CDR1 PRHDT and CDR2 FYEKMQ (reference sequence). CDR3 sequence: CASSLGHEQFF. CDR3 in DNA: TGTGCCAGCAGCTTAGGGCATGAGCAGTTCTTC.

The rearrangement joins TRBV7-2 to TRBJ2-3; tentatively, D is TRBD2 (5 bases). The CDR3 spans 17 residues. V was trimmed by 2 bases and J by 3 bases, leaving 18 bases between them. The V gene's germline CDR1 is SGHTA and CDR2 FQGNSA. The CDR3 DNA is TGTGCCAGCAGCTTAAGCGGCGATGGGCTAAGTACAGATACGCAGTATTTT. This sequence encodes CASSLSGDGLSTDTQYF.

V is TRBV5-1 and J is TRBJ2-1, with TRBD2 as a possible D gene (5 bases). CDR1 SGHRS and CDR2 YFSETQ come from the germline V gene. The CDR3 is 13 residues long. V gave up 4 bases and J gave up 8 bases, with 13 bases separating them. The CDR3 sequence: CASSRTGVDEQFF. The CDR3 DNA sequence: TGCGCCAGCAGCCGGACCGGGGTCGATGAGCAGTTCTTC.

This chain joins TRBV4-3 and TRBJ2-5; 12 bases are a match to TRBD2. Germline V gene lookup returns CDR1 LGHNA and CDR2 YSLEER. The CDR3 spans 16 residues. V trimming: 4 bases; J trimming: 3 bases; junction bases outside the gene matches: 6. The CDR3 reads CASSLGRTSGEETQYF. The CDR3 DNA follows: TGCGCCAGCAGCCTGGGAAGGACTAGCGGGGAAGAGACCCAGTACTTC.

This clonotype turned up a few times. The chain carries TRBV12-5 and TRBJ1-5; D is perhaps TRBD1 (5 bases). Germline V CDR1 and CDR2: LGHNT, FRNRAP. V gave up 0 bases and J gave up 2 bases, with 20 bases separating them. The CDR3 has 19 amino acids. Here the CDR3 reads CASGLVSRGLRVGNQPQHF. In DNA, the CDR3 is TGTGCTAGTGGTTTGGTAAGCCGGGGCCTCCGGGTGGGCAATCAGCCCCAGCATTTT.

This chain connects TRBV19 to TRBJ1-1; D is possibly TRBD1 (5 bases). This CDR3 region has 14 residues. Trimming removed 8 bases at V and 1 base at J, with 14 bases between. Germline assignment: CDR1 LNHDA and CDR2 SQIVND (reference sequence). DNA of the CDR3: TGTGCCAGTCGGACAAGGAGCGGGAACACTGAAGCTTTCTTT. Amino acids: CASRTRSGNTEAFF. The entire variable domain, with the rest obtained from reference TRBV19 and TRBJ1-1, is as follows: DGGITQSPKYLFRKEGQNVTLSCEQNLNHDAMYWYRQDPGQGLRLIYYSQIVNDFQKGDIAEGYSVSREKKESFPLTVTSAQKNPTAFYLCASRTRSGNTEAFFGQGTRLTVV.

V is TRBV10-3 and J is TRBJ1-1; D perhaps matches TRBD1 (5 bases). Per the germline V gene, CDR1 is ENHRY and CDR2 is SYGVKD. V dropped 11 bases and J dropped 10 bases, with 20 bases sitting between them. The CDR3 sequence is 12 residues long. The CDR3 reads CASRSGEGVAFF. In DNA form, the CDR3 reads TGTGCCTCCCGTTCGGGGGAAGGGGTAGCTTTCTTT.

Ten or more counts support this clonotype. V usage is TRBV5-1 and J usage is TRBJ2-1; D gene ambiguous. CDR1 SGHRS and CDR2 YFSETQ come from the germline V gene. The CDR3 has 14 residues. The V and J ends lost 4 bases and 7 bases respectively, with 15 bases between them. This CDR3 is CASSHRFDGNEQFF. CDR3 sequence (DNA): TGCGCCAGCAGCCATAGATTCGACGGGAATGAGCAGTTCTTC.

The chain joins TRBV5-1 to TRBJ2-1; either TRBD1 or TRBD2 may supply D (6 bases each). V was clipped by 4 bases and J by 7 bases, with 18 bases between them. The CDR3 is made up of 15 amino acids. CDR1 and CDR2 (germline): SGHRS, YFSETQ. The CDR3 protein is CASSPRGHSKNEQFF. In DNA, the CDR3 is TGCGCCAGCAGCCCGCGGGGACACTCGAAGAATGAGCAGTTCTTC.

The chain couples TRBV7-6 to TRBJ2-5, with D uncertain. This CDR3 comprises 13 residues. Germline CDR1 is SGHVS and CDR2 is FNYEAQ. V was clipped by 7 bases and J by 2 bases, with 11 bases between them. CDR3 DNA sequence: TGTGCCAGCACGTTCAGGCAACAAGAGACCCAGTACTTC. Protein product: CASTFRQQETQYF.

The J gene is TRBJ2-7, the V gene TRBV29-1, with D possibly matching TRBD1 (7 bases). V shed 0 bases and J shed 2 bases, with 11 bases lying between them. Germline CDR1 reads SQVTM; CDR2 reads ANQGSEA. This CDR3 is 14 amino acids long. The CDR3 loop reads CSVEERDRPYEQYF. DNA for the CDR3: TGCAGCGTTGAAGAGCGGGACAGACCCTACGAGCAGTACTTC.

The chain combines TRBV13 with TRBJ2-1; 9 bases align to TRBD2. The V segment lost 0 bases and the J segment 8 bases; nucleotides outside the gene matches: 8. The V gene's germline CDR1 is PRHDT and CDR2 FYEKMQ (reference sequence). CDR3 length: 16 residues. CDR3 sequence reads: CASSLGRAGGPDEQFF. As DNA, the CDR3 is TGTGCCAGCAGCTTAGGTAGGGCGGGGGGGCCGGATGAGCAGTTCTTC.

The chain employs TRBV4-3 and TRBJ2-1; TRBD1 matches at 9 bases. Germline V CDR1 and CDR2: LGHNA, YSLEER. The length of the CDR3 is 16 residues. J lost 4 bases, V lost 4 bases, and 8 bases had no gene match. The CDR3 loop reads CASSPSGQGPYNEQFF. The CDR3 nucleotides read TGCGCCAGCAGCCCCTCCGGACAGGGGCCTTACAATGAGCAGTTCTTC.

This clonotype has just a few counts. V usage is TRBV6-1 and J usage is TRBJ2-5; weak D call: TRBD2 (6 bases). Germline CDR1 is MNHNS and CDR2 is SASEGT. The CDR3 has 15 amino acids. The ends were cut back, 3 bases at V and 5 bases at J, with 16 bases in the middle. The CDR3 reads CASSDLSGRTETQYF. In nucleotides, the CDR3 is TGTGCCAGCAGTGATTTGTCAGGGAGGACGGAGACCCAGTACTTC.

In this sample, this clonotype turned up many times. The chain couples TRBV11-2 to TRBJ2-3; D remains unclear. V lost 4 bases and J 6 bases, leaving 5 bases between the germline ends. The germline V gene encodes CDR1 SGHAT and CDR2 FQNNGV. The CDR3 spans 11 residues. The CDR3 region is CASSSADTQYF. The CDR3 nucleotides read TGTGCCAGCAGCTCCGCGGATACGCAGTATTTT.

This clonotype was seen a few times. The chain employs TRBV4-1 and TRBJ1-4; a weak D match, TRBD1 (5 bases). Trimming stripped 0 bases from V and 7 bases from J, with 15 bases between. The germline gives CDR1 MGHRA, CDR2 YSYEKL. The length of the CDR3 is 16 residues. CDR3 coding DNA: TGCGCCAGCAGCCAAGATCCGGGACGCCTAATTGAAAAACTGTTTTTT. It yields the protein CASSQDPGRLIEKLFF.

The V gene is TRBV12-3 or TRBV12-4, the J gene TRBJ2-5; the match to TRBD1 covers 7 bases. This CDR3 comprises 16 residues. V dropped 4 bases and J dropped 2; count of bases not matched to a gene: 10. The chain's CDR3 is CASSYNRGEGQETQYF. The CDR3 DNA is TGTGCCAGCAGTTATAACAGGGGTGAGGGACAAGAGACCCAGTACTTC.